The sequence of this TCR beta chain was determined in a study of T cells after yellow fever vaccination (dated by TCRdb to the late 2010s). With respect to the entire study: The SMART-Seq v4 Ultra Low Input RNA kit was used to prepare libraries from fractions with low cell numbers. To track T-cell clones before and after primary and booster YFV17D yellow fever vaccination, bulk TCR alpha and beta repertoires were sequenced longitudinally. Bulk PBMC replicates and cell subsets were isolated from blood drawn at multiple timepoints before and after both primary and secondary immunization. Two healthy male donors, one aged 18 to 29 and one aged 30 to 40 years, made up the cohort.

Comments on this clonotype: Its antigen remains undetermined. Base qualities are missing; no much larger clone stands one base away.

TCR cDNA was made using 5'RACE template switching, a step that added a universal primer site and unique molecular identifiers. Priming for cDNA synthesis came from both the TCR alpha and TCR beta constant segments. Libraries were amplified in two PCR steps, with sample barcodes and sequencing adapters added in the second step. Sequencing of the libraries was done on either Illumina HiSeq 2500 (2x100 bp) or NovaSeq (2x150 bp). In the source study's methods: MIGEC handled demultiplexing of reads and collapsing into UMI consensus sequences, while MiXCR performed V(D)J alignment. Vaccine-responding clonotypes were identified with edgeR using replicate PBMC samples, with FDR below 0.01 and a log2 fold change above 5 up to day 15 being required. Each bulk clonotype received a CD4 or CD8 identity based on whether the sequenced CD4 or CD8 repertoire contained that clonotype at higher abundance. TCRdb redid the processing of the public reads, applying fastp at Q25 and MiXCR, and retained in-frame beta chains. Under each unique CDR3 protein, matching rows form one entry showing the most common genes and DNA. The V and J calls come from TCRdb's annotation, not from the publication. The sample data list approximately 610,000 distinct CDR3 sequences, and about a sixth of these were observed just once. The ten largest clones represent around 16% of the sample.

Study-level results and caveats: Most clones expanded after primary vaccination (around 96% of CD4 and approximately 90% of CD8) were re-detected after the booster, suggesting that broad memory maintenance occurred. Compared with the primary T-cell response, the secondary T-cell response was faster but weaker, reaching its peak on day 5 rather than on day 15. The study included only a couple of donors, which limits how far the findings can be generalized. A small fraction of clonotypes showed up in both the CD4 and CD8 compartments, probably as a result of convergent recombination. FACS-sorted repertoires could contain abundant contaminating clonotypes from the bulk population, so computational filtering was required.

This sample's treatment or condition label indicates: live attenuated yellow fever vaccine strain. At every blood-draw timepoint, two biological replicates of bulk PBMCs were collected. PBMCs were isolated from peripheral blood using a standard Ficoll-Paque protocol. RNA was extracted with TriZol from bulk PBMCs, CD4 and CD8 fractions, and dextramer-positive and dextramer-negative fractions. Trimmed from V: 7 bases; trimmed from J: 1 base; junction bases lacking a gene match: 8. Per the germline V gene (reference sequence), MNHEY is the CDR1 and SMNVEV is the CDR2. The CDR3, from cysteine to phenylalanine, totals 15 residues. The CDR3 DNA has 45 bases and is translated from base 1.

The sample in question was PBMCs, obtained roughly 5 days after the first yellow fever vaccination. The chain couples TRBV27 to TRBJ2-3; 7 of the junction bases match TRBD1. This TCR came from a man aged 18 to 30 who received the YFV17D yellow fever vaccine. The CDR3 region has the sequence CASTEGAWGTDTQYF. The sequence in DNA is TGTGCCAGCACAGAGGGGGCTTGGGGCACAGATACGCAGTATTTT.